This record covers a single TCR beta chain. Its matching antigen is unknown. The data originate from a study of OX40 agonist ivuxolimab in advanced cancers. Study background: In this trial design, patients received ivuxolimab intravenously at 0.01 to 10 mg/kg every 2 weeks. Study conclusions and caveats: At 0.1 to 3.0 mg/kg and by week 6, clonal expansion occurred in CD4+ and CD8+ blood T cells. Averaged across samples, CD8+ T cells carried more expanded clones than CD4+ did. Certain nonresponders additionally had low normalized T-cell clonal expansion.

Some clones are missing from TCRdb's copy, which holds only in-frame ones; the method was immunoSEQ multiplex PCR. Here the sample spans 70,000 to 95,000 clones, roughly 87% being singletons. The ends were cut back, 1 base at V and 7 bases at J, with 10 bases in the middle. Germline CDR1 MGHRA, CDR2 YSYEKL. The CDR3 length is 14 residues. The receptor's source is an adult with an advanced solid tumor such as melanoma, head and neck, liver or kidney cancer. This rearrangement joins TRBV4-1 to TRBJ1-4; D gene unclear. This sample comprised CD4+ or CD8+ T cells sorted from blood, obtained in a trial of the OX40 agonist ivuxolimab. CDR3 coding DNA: TGCGCCAGCAGCCAAGGGACCGGGAGTGAAAAACTGTTTTTT. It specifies CASSQGTGSEKLFF.